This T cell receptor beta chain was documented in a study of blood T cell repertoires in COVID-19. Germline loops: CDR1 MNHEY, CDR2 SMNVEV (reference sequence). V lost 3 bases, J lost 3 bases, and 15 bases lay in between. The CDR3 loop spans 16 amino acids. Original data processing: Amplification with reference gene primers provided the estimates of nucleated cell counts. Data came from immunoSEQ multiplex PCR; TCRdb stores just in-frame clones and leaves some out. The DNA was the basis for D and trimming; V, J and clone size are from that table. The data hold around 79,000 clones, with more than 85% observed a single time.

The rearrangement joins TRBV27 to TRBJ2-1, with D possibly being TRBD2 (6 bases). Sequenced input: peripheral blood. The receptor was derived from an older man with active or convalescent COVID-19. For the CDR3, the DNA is TGTGCCAGCAGTTTGCGTCCGGGAGTCAGCTACAATGAGCAGTTCTTC. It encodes CASSLRPGVSYNEQFF.